This T cell receptor (beta chain) was recorded in a study of T cell responses to AZD1222 COVID-19 vaccine. Study findings and constraints: Donors were chiefly white British, with a greater number of females, and clonal diversity was perhaps underestimated. Two doses of AZD1222 preceded a rise in Spike-specific TCR breadth and depth. No repertoire was sampled before or during the peak T cell response, only after it.

The germline gives CDR1 KGHSY, CDR2 FQNENV. The CDR3 has 16 residues. Losses at the gene ends were 4 bases for V and 6 bases for J; bases not matched to a gene: 11. For this clone: Its antigen is currently unknown.

Assay: immunoSEQ multiplex PCR; the TCRdb copy retains only in-frame clones and omits some. The sample records around 140,000 clones, around 87% being singletons. The chain combines TRBV16 with TRBJ2-1; TRBD2 matches 8 bases. This specimen was peripheral blood, taken on day 0 of AZD1222 vaccination. This sequence was found in an adult in good health. CDR3: CASSLNRAGAGNEQFF. CDR3 coding DNA: TGTGCCAGCAGCCTAAACCGAGCGGGAGCAGGCAATGAGCAGTTCTTC.